These T cell receptor beta chains were read from a single sample in a study of blood T cell repertoires in COVID-19. Clones were read by immunoSEQ multiplex PCR, and TCRdb kept only the in-frame ones, dropping some. The sample has about 210,000 clones, roughly 90% seen once; the top ten hold roughly 5%. The material sequenced was peripheral blood. Every receptor here comes from a woman between 35 and 50 years old with acute or convalescent COVID-19. Each CDR3 is given with its conserved first and last residue.

len | j_gene | v_gene | CDR3aa
14 | TRBJ1-1 | TRBV6-5 | CASSYTTGERRAFF
17 | TRBJ1-1 | TRBV28 | CASSFPLGDISNTEAFF
16 | TRBJ1-5 | TRBV10-3 | CAISESSGGAGQPQHF
13 | TRBJ2-5 | TRBV5-6 | CASSHTNQETQYF
22 | TRBJ1-4 | TRBV12-1 | CASSFNPSGTEGSNATNEKLFF
15 | TRBJ2-1 | TRBV7-8 | CASSLGASNPHEQFF
13 | TRBJ1-1 | TRBV7-8 | CASSLEQGTEAFF
13 | TRBJ1-1 | TRBV3-1/TRBV3-2 | CASSRQGATEAFF
16 | TRBJ1-3 | TRBV7-2 | CASSLAVVRHGNTIYF
15 | TRBJ1-2 | TRBV24-1 | CATSDPRGGDGGYTF
13 | TRBJ1-1 | TRBV6-5 | CAGWDRPSTEAFF
13 | TRBJ1-2 | TRBV30 | CAWRGASVGGYTF
15 | TRBJ2-3 | TRBV7-6 | CASSFFGDSTDTQYF
13 | TRBJ1-2 | TRBV24-1 | CATSDPGTGGHTF
17 | TRBJ2-1 | TRBV7-2 | CASSFLTGARGYNEQFF
16 | TRBJ2-2 | TRBV7-9 | CASSLTSGASGGELFF
13 | TRBJ1-1 | TRBV6-4 | CASSQRTGTQAFF